These 6 T cell receptor beta chains were sequenced from one sample in a study of Graves' ophthalmopathy and Graves' hyperthyroidism. RNA transcripts were the source from which TCR beta CDR3 regions were amplified. HTBI-primed first-round RT-PCR preceded second-round multiplex PCR. TCRdb re-derived calls from the multiplex PCR reads in MiXCR, one entry per CDR3 protein. The sample contains hundreds of thousands of distinct CDR3 sequences, 35% to 50% of which appear only once. The sample taken for sequencing was peripheral blood. The receptors here all came from an adult man with Graves' ophthalmopathy.

This clonotype was seen only a few times. The chain links TRBV19 to TRBJ1-2; 7 positions agree with TRBD1. Germline V gene sequence: CDR1 LNHDA, CDR2 SQIVND (reference sequence). Losses at the gene ends were 2 bases for V and 2 bases for J; bases not matched to a gene: 8. The CDR3 length is 16 residues. CDR3 coding DNA: TGTGCCAGTAGTATACAACAGGGGCGGCCAAACTATGGCTACACCTTC. Translated, it gives CASSIQQGRPNYGYTF.

This clonotype was counted many times. The chain couples TRBV29-1 to TRBJ2-5; unclear D gene. CDR1 SQVTM and CDR2 ANQGSEA come from the germline V gene. CDR3 length: 10 residues. V lost 3 bases to trimming and J lost 5 bases, with 4 bases between them. The CDR3 loop reads CSVEVETQYF. CDR3 DNA sequence: TGCAGCGTTGAGGTTGAGACCCAGTACTTC. Together with reference TRBV29-1 and TRBJ2-5, the CDR3 gives the full variable domain: SAVISQKPSRDICQRGTSLTIQCQVDSQVTMMFWYRQQPGQSLTLIATANQGSEATYESGFVIDKFPISRPNLTFSTLTVSNMSPEDSSIYLCSVEVETQYFGPGTRLLVL.

This clonotype was seen ten or more times. The gene calls are TRBV5-4 and TRBJ2-5, with 7 bases fitting TRBD2. The trim removed 2 bases at V and 1 base at J, leaving 5 bases unmatched. The CDR3 is made up of 15 amino acids. Per germline, CDR1 SGHNT and CDR2 YYREEE (reference sequence). CDR3 sequence: CASSLAGRGQETQYF. CDR3 sequence (DNA): TGTGCCAGCAGCTTAGCGGGAAGGGGCCAAGAGACCCAGTACTTC.

This clonotype came up a few times. This chain uses TRBV7-9 with TRBJ2-5; no clear D gene. V lost 1 base and J 4 bases, leaving 13 bases between the germline ends. In germline, CDR1 is SEHNR, CDR2 FQNEAQ (reference sequence). CDR3 length: 15 amino acids. Here the CDR3 DNA reads TGTGCCAGCAGCTTAGATCGAATTAGAGGAGAGACCCAGTACTTC. Amino acids: CASSLDRIRGETQYF.

The V and J genes are TRBV29-1 and TRBJ2-5, with TRBD2 matching over 14 bases. J was trimmed by 5 bases and V by 8 bases; bases with no gene match: 4. CDR1 and CDR2 (germline): SQVTM, ANQGSEA. This CDR3 region has 13 residues. CDR3 region: CSRGLAGVETQYF. In nucleotides, the CDR3 is TGCAGCCGGGGACTAGCGGGAGTGGAGACCCAGTACTTC.

This clonotype was detected a few times. The chain links TRBV7-8 to TRBJ2-2, with D perhaps matching TRBD2 (6 bases). Trimming removed 4 bases from V and 6 bases from J, with 12 bases in between. CDR1 is SGHVS, CDR2 FQNEAQ, per germline. The CDR3 has 14 amino acids. The DNA of the CDR3 is TGTGCCAGCAGCTCAATCAGGGAGGCCGGGGAGCTGTTTTTT. Its translation: CASSSIREAGELFF.